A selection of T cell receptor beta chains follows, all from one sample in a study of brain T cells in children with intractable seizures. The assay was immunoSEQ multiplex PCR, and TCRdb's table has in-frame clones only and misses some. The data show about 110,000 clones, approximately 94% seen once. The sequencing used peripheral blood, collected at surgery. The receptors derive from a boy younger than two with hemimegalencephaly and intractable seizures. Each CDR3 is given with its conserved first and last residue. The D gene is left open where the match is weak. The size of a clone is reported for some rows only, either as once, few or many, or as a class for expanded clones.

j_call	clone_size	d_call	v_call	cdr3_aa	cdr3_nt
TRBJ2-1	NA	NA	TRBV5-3	CARSFQVVCLGKNEQFF	TGTGCCAGAAGCTTTCAGGTGGTGTGTCTTGGTAAAAATGAGCAGTTCTTC
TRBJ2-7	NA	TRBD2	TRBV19	CASSIGVAGSYEQYF	TGTGCCAGTAGTATAGGGGTAGCGGGCTCCTACGAGCAGTACTTC
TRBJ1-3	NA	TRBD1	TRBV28	CASRTGDGQGGNTIYF	TGTGCCAGCAGGACCGGGGATGGACAGGGAGGAAACACCATATATTTT
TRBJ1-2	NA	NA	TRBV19	CASSPNLGGYTF	TGTGCCAGTAGTCCCAACCTCGGGGGCTACACCTTC
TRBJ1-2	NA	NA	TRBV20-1	CSASGYGYTF	TGCAGTGCTAGTGGCTATGGCTACACCTTC
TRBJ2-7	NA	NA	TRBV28	CASSLRLAALNEQYF	TGTGCCAGCAGTTTGAGGCTAGCCGCGCTTAACGAGCAGTACTTC
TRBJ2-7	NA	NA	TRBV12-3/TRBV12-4	CASSLVFDEQYF	TGTGCCAGCAGTTTAGTATTTGACGAGCAGTACTTC
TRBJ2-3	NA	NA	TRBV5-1	CASSGDAVDTQYF	TGCGCCAGCAGCGGGGACGCAGTAGATACGCAGTATTTT
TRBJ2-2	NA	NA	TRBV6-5	CASSYVNTGELFF	TGTGCCAGCAGTTACGTCAACACCGGGGAGCTGTTTTTT
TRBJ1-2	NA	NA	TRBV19	CASSPGAEHGYTF	TGTGCCAGTAGCCCCGGGGCAGAGCACGGCTACACCTTC
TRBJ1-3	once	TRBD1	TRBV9	CASSFSGTGEGNTIYF	TGTGCCAGCAGCTTCTCCGGGACAGGGGAGGGAAACACCATATATTTT
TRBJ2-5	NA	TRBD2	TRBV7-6	CASSPRALAGGPFGEAQYF	TGTGCCAGCAGCCCCCGGGCCCTAGCGGGAGGGCCGTTCGGGGAGGCCCAGTACTTC
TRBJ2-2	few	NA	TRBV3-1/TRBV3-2	CASSATGELFF	TGTGCCAGCAGCGCCACCGGGGAGCTGTTTTTT
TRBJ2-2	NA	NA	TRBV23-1	CASSQCSSGRTGELFF	TGCGCCAGCAGTCAATGTTCGAGCGGCAGGACCGGGGAGCTGTTTTTT
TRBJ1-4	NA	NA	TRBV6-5	CASSRPGGGEKLFF	TGTGCCAGCAGCCGCCCGGGGGGGGGTGAAAAACTGTTTTTT
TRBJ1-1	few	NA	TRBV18	CASSPVGANTEAFF	TGTGCCAGCTCACCGGTAGGGGCCAACACTGAAGCTTTCTTT
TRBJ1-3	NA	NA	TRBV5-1	CASSLTPGGNTIYF	TGCGCCAGCAGCTTGACTCCCGGCGGAAACACCATATATTTT
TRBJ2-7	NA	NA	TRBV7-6	CASSLQPGHLYEQYF	TGTGCCAGCAGCTTACAACCGGGACACCTCTACGAGCAGTACTTC
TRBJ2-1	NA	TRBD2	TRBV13	CASSLLLAGLLYNEQFF	TGTGCCAGCAGCTTACTTCTAGCGGGGCTACTCTACAATGAGCAGTTCTTC
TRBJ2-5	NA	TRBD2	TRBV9	CASSVRRGETQYF	TGTGCCAGCAGCGTCAGGCGGGGGGAGACCCAGTACTTC
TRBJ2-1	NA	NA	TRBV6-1	CASSEGQAMHYNEQFF	TGTGCCAGCAGTGAAGGACAGGCAATGCATTACAATGAGCAGTTCTTC
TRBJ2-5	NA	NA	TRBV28	CASSLIRTPKETQYF	TGTGCCAGCAGTTTAATCAGGACTCCTAAAGAGACCCAGTACTTC
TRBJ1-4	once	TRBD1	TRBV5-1	CASSLGQGEDEKLFF	TGCGCCAGCAGCTTGGGACAGGGAGAAGATGAAAAACTGTTTTTT
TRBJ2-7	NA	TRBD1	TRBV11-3	CASSLGGTGSSEQYF	TGTGCCAGCAGCTTAGGCGGGACAGGGTCGAGCGAGCAGTACTTC
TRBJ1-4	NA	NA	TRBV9	CASSVGTNEKLFF	TGTGCCAGCAGCGTAGGGACAAATGAAAAACTGTTTTTT
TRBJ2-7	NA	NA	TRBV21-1	CASSKAETGVVCDEQYF	TGTGCCAGCAGCAAAGCGGAGACAGGTGTTGTATGCGACGAGCAGTACTTC
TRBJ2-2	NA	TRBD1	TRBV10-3	CAIRGTGGMITGELFF	TGTGCCATCAGGGGGACAGGGGGCATGATCACCGGGGAGCTGTTTTTT
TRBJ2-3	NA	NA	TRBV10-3	CAINGEGGLTDTQYF	TGTGCCATCAATGGAGAGGGGGGACTCACAGATACGCAGTATTTT
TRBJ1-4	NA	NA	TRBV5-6	CASSGGPLNEKLFF	TGTGCCAGCAGCGGGGGACCCCTTAATGAAAAACTGTTTTTT
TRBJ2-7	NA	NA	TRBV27	CASSLSQDYEQYF	TGTGCCAGCAGTTTATCACAAGACTACGAGCAGTACTTC
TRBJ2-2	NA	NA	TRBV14	CASSQDWGLNTGELFF	TGTGCCAGCAGCCAAGATTGGGGGCTGAACACCGGGGAGCTGTTTTTT
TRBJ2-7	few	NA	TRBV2	CASSEGYGSYEQYF	TGTGCCAGCAGTGAAGGCTACGGGTCCTACGAGCAGTACTTC
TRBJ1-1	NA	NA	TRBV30	CAWNQGGTEAFF	TGTGCCTGGAATCAGGGAGGCACTGAAGCTTTCTTT
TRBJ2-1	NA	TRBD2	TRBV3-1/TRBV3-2	CASSRTSGSYEQFF	TGTGCCAGCAGCCGGACTAGCGGGAGCTATGAGCAGTTCTTC
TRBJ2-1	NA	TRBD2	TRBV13	CASSLDLAGGNEQFF	TGTGCCAGCAGCTTAGACCTAGCGGGAGGGAATGAGCAGTTCTTC
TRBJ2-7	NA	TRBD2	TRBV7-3	CASNTVPPKLAPYEQYF	TGTGCCAGCAACACAGTTCCTCCTAAACTAGCGCCTTACGAGCAGTACTTC
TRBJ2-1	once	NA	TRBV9	CASRRGEGGNEQFF	TGTGCCAGCAGGAGAGGAGAGGGGGGCAATGAGCAGTTCTTC
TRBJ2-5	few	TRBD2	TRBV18	CASSPEVTSGSQETQYF	TGTGCCAGCTCACCGGAGGTTACTAGCGGGAGTCAAGAGACCCAGTACTTC
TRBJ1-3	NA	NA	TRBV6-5	CASVLSGNTIYF	TGTGCCAGCGTTCTCTCTGGAAACACCATATATTTT
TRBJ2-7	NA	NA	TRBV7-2	CASSLNGAAAQYF	TGTGCCAGCAGCTTAAATGGCGCGGCCGCACAGTACTTC
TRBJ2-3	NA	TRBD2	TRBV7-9	CASSLGGTSGRQMTQYF	TGTGCCAGCAGCTTGGGGGGGACTAGCGGGAGGCAGATGACGCAGTATTTT
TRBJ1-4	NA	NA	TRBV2	CASSEARSPEKLFF	TGTGCCAGCAGTGAAGCTCGCAGTCCTGAAAAACTGTTTTTT
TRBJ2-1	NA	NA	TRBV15	CATSGDLSSYNEQFF	TGTGCCACCAGCGGCGACCTGAGCTCCTACAATGAGCAGTTCTTC
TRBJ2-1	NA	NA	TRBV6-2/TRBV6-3	CASSPRDPEYNEQFF	TGTGCCAGCAGTCCCCGGGACCCCGAATACAATGAGCAGTTCTTC
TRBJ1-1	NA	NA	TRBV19	CASSISPNTEAFF	TGTGCCAGTAGTATATCGCCGAACACTGAAGCTTTCTTT
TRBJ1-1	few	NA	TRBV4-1	CASSQGDVWATEAFF	TGCGCCAGCAGCCAAGGGGACGTATGGGCCACTGAAGCTTTCTTT
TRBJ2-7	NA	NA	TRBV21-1	CASSTTWDRGIDEQYF	TGTGCCAGCAGCACCACCTGGGACAGGGGAATCGACGAGCAGTACTTC
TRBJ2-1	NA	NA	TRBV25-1	CASSAPEFDEQFF	TGTGCCAGCAGTGCCCCGGAGTTCGATGAGCAGTTCTTC
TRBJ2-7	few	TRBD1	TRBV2	CASRQGADEQYF	TGTGCCAGCCGACAGGGGGCGGACGAGCAGTACTTC
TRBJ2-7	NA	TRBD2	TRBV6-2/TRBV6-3	CASSHRLAGAYEQYF	TGTGCCAGCAGCCATAGACTAGCGGGAGCCTACGAGCAGTACTTC
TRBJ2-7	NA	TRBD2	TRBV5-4	CASSLGGRDYEQYF	TGTGCCAGCAGCTTAGGCGGGAGGGACTACGAGCAGTACTTC
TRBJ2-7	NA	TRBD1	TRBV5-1	CASSSRTGAYEQYF	TGCGCCAGCAGCTCCCGGACAGGAGCCTACGAGCAGTACTTC